The 10 T cell receptor beta chains below all came from one sample that was sequenced in a study of blood T cell repertoires in COVID-19. This table comes from immunoSEQ multiplex PCR, and its TCRdb copy is limited to in-frame clones, with some not included. The sample carries some 150,000 clones, roughly 84% recorded once. What was sequenced was peripheral blood. The origin of the receptors is a human donor with acute or convalescent COVID-19. The donor label of this sample is uncertain.

This sequence joins TRBV21-1 and TRBJ1-2; TRBD1, the table's D call, lacks a check against the DNA. TRBV21-1 is a pseudogene. The CDR3 sequence is 13 residues long. The CDR3 sequence: CASSSRDSYGYTF. The CDR3 bases are TGTGCCAGCAGCAGCCGGGACAGCTATGGCTACACCTTC.

The V and J genes are TRBV27 and TRBJ2-3; possible D gene TRBD2, 6 bases. Trimming took 6 bases from V and 5 from J, leaving 9 bases between them. This CDR3 is built from 12 residues. From germline, CDR1 is MNHEY and CDR2 SMNVEV (reference sequence). CDR3 loop: CASSQGLDTQYF. The CDR3 DNA reads TGTGCCAGCAGCCAGGGACTAGATACGCAGTATTTT.

This clone was seen a handful of times. The chain combines TRBV5-1 with TRBJ2-5, with TRBD2 as a possible D gene (5 bases). Deletions cut 5 bases from V and 7 bases from J, with 15 bases between. Germline values: CDR1 SGHRS, CDR2 YFSETQ. The CDR3 runs 13 residues. The CDR3, as DNA: TGCGCCAGCAGTTACCTAGGAAGCGGGACCCAGTACTTC. Amino acid sequence: CASSYLGSGTQYF.

The CDR3 reads CASSYSRSAGFDEQFF. In DNA form, the CDR3 reads TGTGCCAGCAGTTACTCGAGAAGCGCGGGTTTCGATGAGCAGTTCTTC. The chain employs TRBV6-2 or TRBV6-3 and TRBJ2-1; D might be TRBD2 (5 bases). CDR1 and CDR2 (germline): MNHEY, SVGEGT. CDR3 length: 16 amino acids. With 0 bases removed from V and 8 bases from J, the gap between germline ends came to 17 bases.

CDR3 sequence reads: CASSLGATGANYGYTF. The DNA for the CDR3 is TGTGCCAGCAGCTTGGGCGCTACAGGGGCTAACTATGGCTACACCTTC. The V and J genes are TRBV5-6 and TRBJ1-2; 7 bases are shared with TRBD1. This CDR3 spans 16 amino acids. The germline gives CDR1 SGHDT, CDR2 YYEEEE. The V and J ends lost 0 bases and 0 bases, in that order; junction bases with no gene match: 5.

The J gene is TRBJ1-6, the V gene TRBV6-5, with D maybe TRBD1 (6 bases). The CDR3 contains 13 residues. V lost 8 bases to trimming and J lost 7 bases, with 12 bases between them. Germline V gene lookup returns CDR1 MNHEY and CDR2 SVGAGI. CDR3 protein: CASRQGQNSPLHF. The CDR3 DNA follows: TGTGCCAGCCGTCAGGGGCAGAATTCACCCCTCCACTTT.

This clone was detected many times. This chain joins TRBV2 and TRBJ1-3; 7 bases are shared with TRBD1. CDR1 and CDR2 from the germline V gene are SNHLY and FYNNEI. The CDR3 consists of 16 residues. The V gene end was trimmed by 1 base and the J gene end by 0 bases; junction bases not matched to a gene: 3. The CDR3 sequence is CASSEVPGGSGNTIYF. The CDR3 DNA is TGTGCCAGCAGTGAAGTCCCAGGGGGCTCTGGAAACACCATATATTTT. The full variable domain, rest sourced from reference TRBV2 and TRBJ1-3, is EPEVTQTPSHQVTQMGQEVILRCVPISNHLYFYWYRQILGQKVEFLVSFYNNEISEKSEIFDDQFSVERPDGSNFTLKIRSTKLEDSAMYFCASSEVPGGSGNTIYFGEGSWLTVV.

This clone was recorded a few times. This chain connects TRBV14 to TRBJ2-1; 15 bases map to TRBD2. V gave up 1 base and J gave up 8 bases; unmatched junction bases: 9. This CDR3 has 18 amino acids. CDR1 and CDR2 (germline): SGHDN, FVKESK. CDR3 nucleotides: TGTGCCAGCAGCCAAGGGTGGACTAGCGGGAGGGCCGCGGATGAGCAGTTCTTC. The encoded protein is CASSQGWTSGRAADEQFF.

A single count supports this clone. The gene calls are TRBV18 and TRBJ2-1, with TRBD1 as a possible D gene (6 bases). The CDR3 runs 16 residues. V lost 5 bases, J lost 0 bases, and 14 bases lay in between. CDR1 and CDR2 (germline): KGHSH, LQKENI. CDR3 protein: CASSSRQADSYNEQFF. The CDR3 DNA reads as TGTGCCAGCTCATCCAGACAGGCCGACTCCTACAATGAGCAGTTCTTC.

This chain links TRBV14 with TRBJ2-5; 9 bases align to TRBD2. Germline trimming cut 3 bases from V and 1 base from J; bases unmatched to any gene: 3. Looked up from germline, CDR1 is SGHDN and CDR2 is FVKESK. CDR3 length equals 15 residues. The CDR3: CASSQRGLAQETQYF. The CDR3 region has the DNA TGTGCCAGCAGCCAGAGGGGACTAGCCCAAGAGACCCAGTACTTC.